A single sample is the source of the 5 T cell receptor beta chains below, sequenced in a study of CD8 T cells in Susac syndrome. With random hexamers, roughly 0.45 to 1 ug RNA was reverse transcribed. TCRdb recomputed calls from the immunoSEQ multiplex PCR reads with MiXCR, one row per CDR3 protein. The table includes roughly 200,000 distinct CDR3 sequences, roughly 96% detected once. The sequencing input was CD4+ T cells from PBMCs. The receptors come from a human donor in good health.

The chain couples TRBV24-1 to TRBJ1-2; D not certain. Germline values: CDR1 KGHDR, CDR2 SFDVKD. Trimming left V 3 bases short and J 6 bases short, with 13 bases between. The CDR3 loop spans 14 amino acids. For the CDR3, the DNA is TGTGCCACCAGTGATAGAATTGTCGGCCATGGCTACACCTTC. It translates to CATSDRIVGHGYTF.

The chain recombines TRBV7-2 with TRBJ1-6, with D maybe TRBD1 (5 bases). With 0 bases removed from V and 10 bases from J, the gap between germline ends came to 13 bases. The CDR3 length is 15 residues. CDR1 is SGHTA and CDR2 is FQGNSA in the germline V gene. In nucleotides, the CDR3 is TGTGCCAGCAGCTTAGCAGGGGATGGTCAATCACCCCTCCACTTT. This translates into CASSLAGDGQSPLHF.

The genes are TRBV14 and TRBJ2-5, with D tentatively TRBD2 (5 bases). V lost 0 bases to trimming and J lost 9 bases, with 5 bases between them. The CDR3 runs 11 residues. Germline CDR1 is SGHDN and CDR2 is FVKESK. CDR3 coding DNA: TGTGCCAGCAGCCAAGATAGCGCCCAGTACTTC. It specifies CASSQDSAQYF.

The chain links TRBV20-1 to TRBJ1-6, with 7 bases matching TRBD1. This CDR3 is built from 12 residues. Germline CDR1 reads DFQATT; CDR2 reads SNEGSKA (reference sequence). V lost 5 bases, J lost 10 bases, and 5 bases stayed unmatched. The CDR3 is CSAVTGLSPLHF. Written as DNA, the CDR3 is TGCAGTGCTGTGACAGGGCTCTCACCCCTCCACTTT.

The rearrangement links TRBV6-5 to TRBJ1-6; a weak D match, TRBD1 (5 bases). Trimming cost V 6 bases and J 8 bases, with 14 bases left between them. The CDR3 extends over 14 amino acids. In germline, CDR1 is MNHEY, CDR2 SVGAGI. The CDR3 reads CASRNLRVDSPLHF. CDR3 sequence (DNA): TGTGCCAGCAGGAACCTCAGGGTGGATTCACCCCTCCACTTT.